Listed here is a single T cell receptor beta chain. TCRdb fed the 5' RACE reads into MiXCR, producing one record per CDR3 protein. The table lists approximately 170,000 distinct CDR3 sequences, 10% to 15% of them singletons. The CDR3 is made up of 17 amino acids. The source of the sample is a study of T-cell memory formation after mild COVID-19. This sequence joins TRBV21-1 and TRBJ2-4; the tabulated D call, TRBD1, remains unverified against the DNA. TRBV21-1 is given as a pseudogene. The source material was PBMCs or a T cell subset sorted from them (not recorded which). The TCR was taken from a man younger than 35 who had mild COVID-19 (a few samples of this study predate the infection). Cell type and time point are not known. The CDR3 region has the DNA TGTGCCAGCAGCAAAGGCTGGGGGCGGTGTGGCAAAAACATTCAGTACTTC. This encodes CASSKGWGRCGKNIQYF.